Below are 13 T cell receptor beta chains sequenced from a single sample in a study of blood T cell repertoires in COVID-19. TCRdb's table, derived via immunoSEQ multiplex PCR, lists solely in-frame clones and lacks some. The sample contains about 240,000 clones, approximately 86% of which appear only once. Sequenced input: peripheral blood. Receptor source: a human donor in a cohort sampled during active COVID-19.

The gene calls are TRBV10-1 and TRBJ1-6, with D hard to call. V was pared by 0 bases and J by 9 bases, with 6 bases between. This CDR3 is built from 13 residues. CDR1 is WNHNN and CDR2 is SYGVQD in the germline V gene (reference sequence). CDR3 DNA sequence: TGCGCCAGCAGTGAGTCTCGAGGTTCACCCCTCCACTTT. Translating gives CASSESRGSPLHF.

This sequence joins TRBV28 and TRBJ1-2, with D tentatively TRBD1 (6 bases). CDR3 length: 12 residues. V dropped 2 bases and J dropped 5 bases, with 6 bases sitting between them. Germline V gives CDR1 MDHEN, CDR2 SYDVKM. DNA for the CDR3: TGTGCCAGCAGTTTACAGGGGTATGGCTACACCTTC. Protein: CASSLQGYGYTF.

This clone has a single count. The chain couples TRBV15 to TRBJ2-1; the D gene is possibly TRBD1 (5 bases). Germline assignment: CDR1 LNHNV and CDR2 YYDKDF (reference sequence). The length of the CDR3 is 16 residues. Trimming cost V 4 bases and J 2 bases, with 15 bases left between them. The CDR3 protein is CATSNRLGQAYNEQFF. CDR3 nucleotides: TGTGCCACCAGCAATAGATTGGGGCAGGCCTACAATGAGCAGTTCTTC.

The chain couples TRBV5-1 to TRBJ1-2, with 7 bases fitting TRBD1. The CDR3 extends over 15 amino acids. The trim removed 4 bases at V and 0 bases at J, leaving 6 bases unmatched. In germline, CDR1 is SGHRS, CDR2 YFSETQ. The CDR3 coding sequence is TGCGCCAGCAGCATTGGGACAGTGCCTAACTATGGCTACACCTTC. This sequence encodes CASSIGTVPNYGYTF.

The chain is built from TRBV13 and TRBJ2-7; weak D call: TRBD1 (6 bases). The V end was cut by 5 bases, the J end by 0 bases, with 8 bases between. Germline assignment: CDR1 PRHDT and CDR2 FYEKMQ (reference sequence). The CDR3 sequence is 13 residues long. The CDR3 bases are TGTGCCAGCAGCGAGGGGGTCTCCTACGAGCAGTACTTC. Translated, it gives CASSEGVSYEQYF.

The chain employs TRBV28 and TRBJ1-2, with TRBD1 matching 7 bases. Germline CDR1 is MDHEN and CDR2 is SYDVKM. With 6 bases clipped from V and 6 bases from J, the junction kept 10 bases outside the gene matches. The CDR3 loop spans 14 amino acids. The CDR3 nucleotides read TGTGCCAGCAGACACCACGAGGGGGCGAATGGCTACACCTTC. It specifies CASRHHEGANGYTF.

The V and J genes are TRBV19 and TRBJ1-1, with a weak D call TRBD1 (6 bases). The germline V gene has CDR1 LNHDA and CDR2 SQIVND (reference sequence). V was clipped by 5 bases and J by 5 bases, with 21 bases between them. The CDR3 has 16 amino acids. The CDR3 protein is CASSRDGGGLRTEAFF. CDR3 sequence (DNA): TGTGCCAGTAGTCGGGATGGGGGGGGCCTGAGGACTGAAGCTTTCTTT.

CDR3 nucleotides: TGCGCCAGCAGTGAGTACGGGACTAGCGGATCGGGGAATGAGCAGTTCTTC. This translates into CASSEYGTSGSGNEQFF. The chain is built from TRBV10-2 and TRBJ2-1, with 11 bases aligning to TRBD2. Trimming removed 1 base from V and 7 bases from J; junction bases left unmatched: 9. The CDR3 totals 17 residues. Germline CDR1 reads WSHSY; CDR2 reads SAAADI.

This clone was found a few times. This chain joins TRBV4-1 and TRBJ1-2, with 7 bases identical to TRBD1. V shed 0 bases and J 4 bases; nucleotides not matched to a gene: 8. Germline CDR1 MGHRA, CDR2 YSYEKL. The CDR3 sequence is 16 residues long. The CDR3 sequence is CASSQDLRGSGYGYTF. CDR3 coding DNA: TGCGCCAGCAGCCAAGACCTCAGGGGGTCGGGCTATGGCTACACCTTC.

This clone was detected only once. The CDR3 sequence is CASSPSPVVSNQPQHF. CDR3 nucleotide sequence: TGTGCCAGTAGCCCCTCACCCGTAGTCAGCAATCAGCCCCAGCATTTT. The gene calls are TRBV19 and TRBJ1-5; D unclear. V lost 6 bases to trimming and J lost 1 base, with 16 bases between them. The V gene's germline CDR1 is LNHDA and CDR2 SQIVND (reference sequence). CDR3 size: 16 residues.

The chain joins TRBV11-3 to TRBJ2-1; TRBD1 matches 9 bases. Germline V CDR1 and CDR2: SGHNT, YENEEA. Germline trimming cut 5 bases from V and 10 bases from J; bases unmatched to any gene: 12. The CDR3 runs to 15 residues. CDR3 in DNA: TGTGCCAGCAGCGATATGGGACAGGGTAGGGTAGAGCAGTTCTTC. Its protein is CASSDMGQGRVEQFF.

V usage is TRBV7-9 and J usage is TRBJ1-4, with a possible D match to TRBD1 (6 bases). This CDR3 contains 14 residues. In germline, CDR1 is SEHNR, CDR2 FQNEAQ (reference sequence). The V and J ends lost 5 bases and 3 bases respectively, with 10 bases between them. In nucleotides, the CDR3 is TGTGCCAGCAGCCCAACAGGGCCTAATGAAAAACTGTTTTTT. Protein: CASSPTGPNEKLFF.

The chain recombines TRBV18 with TRBJ1-2; D may be TRBD1 (6 bases). The length of the CDR3 is 14 residues. Trimming cost V 3 bases and J 7 bases, with 15 bases left between them. Germline CDR1 reads KGHSH; CDR2 reads LQKENI. The CDR3: CASSPQGRGPGYTF. CDR3 nucleotide sequence: TGTGCCAGCTCACCCCAAGGGCGGGGGCCTGGCTACACCTTC.